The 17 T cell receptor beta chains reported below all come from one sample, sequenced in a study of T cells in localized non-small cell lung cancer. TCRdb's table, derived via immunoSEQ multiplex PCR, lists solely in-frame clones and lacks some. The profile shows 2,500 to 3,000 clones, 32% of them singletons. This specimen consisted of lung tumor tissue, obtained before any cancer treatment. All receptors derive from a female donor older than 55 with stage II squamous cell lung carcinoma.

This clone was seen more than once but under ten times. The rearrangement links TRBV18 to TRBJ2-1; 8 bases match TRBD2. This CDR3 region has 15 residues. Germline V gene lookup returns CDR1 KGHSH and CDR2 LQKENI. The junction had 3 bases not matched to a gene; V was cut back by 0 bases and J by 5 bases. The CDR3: CASSPPSAGDNEQFF. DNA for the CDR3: TGTGCCAGCTCACCACCATCAGCGGGGGACAATGAGCAGTTCTTC.

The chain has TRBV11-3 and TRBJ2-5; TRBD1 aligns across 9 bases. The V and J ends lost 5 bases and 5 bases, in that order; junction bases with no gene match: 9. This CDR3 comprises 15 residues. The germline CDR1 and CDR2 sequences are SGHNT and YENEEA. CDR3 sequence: CASSLQGQGWETQYF. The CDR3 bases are TGTGCCAGCAGCCTCCAGGGACAGGGTTGGGAGACCCAGTACTTC.

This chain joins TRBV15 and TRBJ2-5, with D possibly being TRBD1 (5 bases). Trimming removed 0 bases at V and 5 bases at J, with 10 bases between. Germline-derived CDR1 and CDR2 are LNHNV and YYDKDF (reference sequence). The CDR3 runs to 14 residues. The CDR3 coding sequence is TGTGCCACCAGCAGAGACAGGGTTCGGGAGACCCAGTACTTC. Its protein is CATSRDRVRETQYF.

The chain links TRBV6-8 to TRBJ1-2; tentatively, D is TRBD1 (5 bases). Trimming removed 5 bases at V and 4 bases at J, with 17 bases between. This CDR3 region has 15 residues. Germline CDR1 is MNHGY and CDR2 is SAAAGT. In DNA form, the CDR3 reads TGTGCCAGCAGTGCGGGGCGGGGTAAGGGCTATGGCTACACCTTC. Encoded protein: CASSAGRGKGYGYTF.

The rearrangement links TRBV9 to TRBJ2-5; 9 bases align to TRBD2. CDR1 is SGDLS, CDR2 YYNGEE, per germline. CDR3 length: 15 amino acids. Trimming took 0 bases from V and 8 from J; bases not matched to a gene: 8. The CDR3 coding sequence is TGTGCCAGCAGCGTAGATGCTAGCGGGGACCGAACCCAGTACTTC. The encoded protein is CASSVDASGDRTQYF.

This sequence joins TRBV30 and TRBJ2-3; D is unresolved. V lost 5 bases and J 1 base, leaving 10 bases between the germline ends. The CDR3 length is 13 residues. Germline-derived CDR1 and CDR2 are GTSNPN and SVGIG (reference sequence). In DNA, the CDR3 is TGTGCCTGGGCTCTACGGGGCACAGATACGCAGTATTTT. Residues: CAWALRGTDTQYF.

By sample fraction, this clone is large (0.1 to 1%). The CDR3 DNA reads TGTGCCAGCTCACCCTTCAGCAGCGGGGGTTCCTACGAGCAGTACTTC. This sequence encodes CASSPFSSGGSYEQYF. This rearrangement joins TRBV18 to TRBJ2-7, with 8 bases aligning to TRBD2. The V segment lost 3 bases and the J segment 1 base; nucleotides outside the gene matches: 8. This CDR3 has 16 residues. The germline CDR1 and CDR2 sequences are KGHSH and LQKENI.

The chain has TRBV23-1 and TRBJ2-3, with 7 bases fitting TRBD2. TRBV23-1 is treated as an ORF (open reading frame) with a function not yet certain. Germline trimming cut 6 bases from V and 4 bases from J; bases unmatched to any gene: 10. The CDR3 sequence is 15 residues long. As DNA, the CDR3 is TGCGCCAGCAGCTTGGTGGGGGGGGGTCCAGATACGCAGTATTTT. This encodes CASSLVGGGPDTQYF.

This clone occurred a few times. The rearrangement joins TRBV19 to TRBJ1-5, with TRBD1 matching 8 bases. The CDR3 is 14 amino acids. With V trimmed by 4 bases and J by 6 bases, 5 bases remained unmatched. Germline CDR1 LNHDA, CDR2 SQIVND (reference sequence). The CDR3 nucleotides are TGTGCCAGTAGTAAGACAGGGGCGGGTCAGCCCCAGCATTTT. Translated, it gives CASSKTGAGQPQHF. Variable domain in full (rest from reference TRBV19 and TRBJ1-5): DGGITQSPKYLFRKEGQNVTLSCEQNLNHDAMYWYRQDPGQGLRLIYYSQIVNDFQKGDIAEGYSVSREKKESFPLTVTSAQKNPTAFYLCASSKTGAGQPQHFGDGTRLSIL.

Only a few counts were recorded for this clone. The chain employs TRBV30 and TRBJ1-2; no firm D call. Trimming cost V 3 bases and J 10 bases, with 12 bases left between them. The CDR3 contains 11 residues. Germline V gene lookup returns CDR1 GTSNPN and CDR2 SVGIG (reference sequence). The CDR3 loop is CAWSTTRHYTF. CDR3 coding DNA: TGTGCCTGGAGCACGACCCGTCACTACACCTTC.

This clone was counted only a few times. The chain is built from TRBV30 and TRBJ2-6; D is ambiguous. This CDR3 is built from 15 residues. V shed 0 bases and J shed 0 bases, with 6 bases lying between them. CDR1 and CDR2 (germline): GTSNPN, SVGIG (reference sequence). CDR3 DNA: TGTGCCTGGAGTGTCTTGGGCTCTGGGGCCAACGTCCTGACTTTC. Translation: CAWSVLGSGANVLTF.

The chain's CDR3 is CASSVGLAVYNEQFF. CDR3 DNA: TGTGCCAGCAGCGTCGGACTAGCGGTTTACAATGAGCAGTTCTTC. The chain uses TRBV7-5 and TRBJ2-1; the table's D gene call, TRBD2, was not cross checked with the DNA. TRBV7-5 represents a pseudogene. This CDR3 is built from 15 residues.

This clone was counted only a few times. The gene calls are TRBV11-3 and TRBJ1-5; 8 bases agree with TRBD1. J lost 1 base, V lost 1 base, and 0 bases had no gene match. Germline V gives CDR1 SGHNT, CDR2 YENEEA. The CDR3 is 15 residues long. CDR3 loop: CASSLGQGSNQPQHF. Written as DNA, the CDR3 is TGTGCCAGCAGCTTAGGACAGGGGAGCAATCAGCCCCAGCATTTT. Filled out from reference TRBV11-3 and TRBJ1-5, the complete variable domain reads EAGVVQSPRYKIIEKKQPVAFWCNPISGHNTLYWYLQNLGQGPELLIRYENEEAVDDSQLPKDRFSAERLKGVDSTLKIQPAELGDSAVYLCASSLGQGSNQPQHFGDGTRLSIL.

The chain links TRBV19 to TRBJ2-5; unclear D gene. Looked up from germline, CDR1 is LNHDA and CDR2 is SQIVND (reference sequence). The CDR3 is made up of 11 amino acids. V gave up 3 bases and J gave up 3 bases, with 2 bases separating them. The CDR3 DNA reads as TGTGCCAGTAGTATGAAAGAGACCCAGTACTTC. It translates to CASSMKETQYF.

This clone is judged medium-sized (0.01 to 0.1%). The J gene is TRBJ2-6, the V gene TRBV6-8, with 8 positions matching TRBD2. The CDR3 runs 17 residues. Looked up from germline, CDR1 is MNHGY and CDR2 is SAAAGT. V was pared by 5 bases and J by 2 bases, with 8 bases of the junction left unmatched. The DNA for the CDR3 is TGTGCCAGCAGTCTTAGCCGGGGGGGAACTGGGGCCAACGTCCTGACTTTC. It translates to CASSLSRGGTGANVLTF.

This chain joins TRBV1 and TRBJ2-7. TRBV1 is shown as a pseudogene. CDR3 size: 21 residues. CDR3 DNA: TGCACCAGCAGCCAAGATTCATTCCGGCGGAGAGTCGGGGCTAGCACCGACGAGCAGTACTTC. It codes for CTSSQDSFRRRVGASTDEQYF.

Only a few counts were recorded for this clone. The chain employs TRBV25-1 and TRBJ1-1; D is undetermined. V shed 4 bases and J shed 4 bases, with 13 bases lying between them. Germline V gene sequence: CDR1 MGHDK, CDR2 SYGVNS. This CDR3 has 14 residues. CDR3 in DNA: TGTGCCAGCAGTGCAACGGGGTCGGGCACTGAAGCTTTCTTT. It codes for CASSATGSGTEAFF.